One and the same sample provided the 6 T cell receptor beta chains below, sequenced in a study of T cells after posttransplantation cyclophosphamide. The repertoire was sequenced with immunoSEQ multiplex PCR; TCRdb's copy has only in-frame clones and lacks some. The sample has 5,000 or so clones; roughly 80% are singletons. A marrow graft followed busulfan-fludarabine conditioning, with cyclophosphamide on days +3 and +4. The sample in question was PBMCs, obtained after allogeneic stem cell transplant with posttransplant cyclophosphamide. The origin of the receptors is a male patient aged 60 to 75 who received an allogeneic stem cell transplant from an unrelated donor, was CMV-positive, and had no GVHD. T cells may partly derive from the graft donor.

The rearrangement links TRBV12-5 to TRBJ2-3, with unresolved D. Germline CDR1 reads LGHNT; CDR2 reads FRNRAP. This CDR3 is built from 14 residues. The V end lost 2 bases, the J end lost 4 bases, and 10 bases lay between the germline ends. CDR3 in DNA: TGTGCTAGTGGTTTGATACCGGGTGCAGATACGCAGTATTTT. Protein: CASGLIPGADTQYF.

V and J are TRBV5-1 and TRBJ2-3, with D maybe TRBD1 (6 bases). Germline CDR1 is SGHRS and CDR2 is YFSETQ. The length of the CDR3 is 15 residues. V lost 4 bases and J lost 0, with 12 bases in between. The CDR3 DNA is TGCGCCAGCAGCCTAGGACAGATTAGCACAGATACGCAGTATTTT. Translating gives CASSLGQISTDTQYF.

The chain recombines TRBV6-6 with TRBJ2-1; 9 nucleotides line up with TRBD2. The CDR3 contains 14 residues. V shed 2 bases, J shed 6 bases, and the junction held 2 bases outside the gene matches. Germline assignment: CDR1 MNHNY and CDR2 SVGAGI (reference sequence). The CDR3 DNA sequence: TGTGCCAGCAGTTACGCGGGGGGGCGCAATGAGCAGTTCTTC. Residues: CASSYAGGRNEQFF.

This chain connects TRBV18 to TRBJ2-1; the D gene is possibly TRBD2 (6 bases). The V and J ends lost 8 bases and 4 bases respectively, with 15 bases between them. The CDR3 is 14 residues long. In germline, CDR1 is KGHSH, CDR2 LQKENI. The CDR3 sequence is CASPNGGSYNEQFF. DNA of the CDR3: TGTGCCAGCCCCAACGGGGGTAGTTACAATGAGCAGTTCTTC.

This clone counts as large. The CDR3 here is CASSSQRTGYYNEQFF. The CDR3 nucleotides read TGTGCCAGCAGCTCCCAAAGGACAGGGTACTACAATGAGCAGTTCTTC. J is TRBJ2-1 and V is TRBV21-1; TRBD1 is the table's D call and was not checked against the DNA. TRBV21-1 is flagged as a pseudogene. The CDR3 sequence is 16 residues long.

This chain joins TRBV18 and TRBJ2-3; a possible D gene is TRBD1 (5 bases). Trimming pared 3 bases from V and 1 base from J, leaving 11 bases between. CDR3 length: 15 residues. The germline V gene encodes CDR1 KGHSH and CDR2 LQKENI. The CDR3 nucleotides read TGTGCCAGCTCACCTCAGGGCCCCGGCACAGATACGCAGTATTTT. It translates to CASSPQGPGTDTQYF. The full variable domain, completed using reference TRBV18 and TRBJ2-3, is NAGVMQNPRHLVRRRGQEARLRCSPMKGHSHVYWYRQLPEEGLKFMVYLQKENIIDESGMPKERFSAEFPKEGPSILRIQQVVRGDSAAYFCASSPQGPGTDTQYFGPGTRLTVL.